These T cell receptor beta chains were read from a single sample in a study of blood T cell repertoires in COVID-19. Repertoires were generated with immunoSEQ multiplex PCR, while TCRdb's copy carries only in-frame clones and drops some. Here the sample spans more than 55,000 clones, approximately 89% being singletons. Sequenced: peripheral blood. The origin of the receptors is a man in his fifties or sixties with active or convalescent COVID-19. Both conserved end residues are part of each CDR3. D genes are given only for firm matches. Part of the rows lack a size; the others show once, few, many or a class for expanded clones.

cdr3_aa: CASSGRGGYTF; cdr3_nt: TGTGCCAGCAGCGGCAGGGGGGGCTACACCTTC; clone_size: once; d_call: TRBD1; v_call: TRBV11-1; j_call: TRBJ1-2
cdr3_aa: CASSLGGLGGYGYTF; cdr3_nt: TGTGCCAGCAGCTTAGGTGGACTGGGGGGCTATGGCTACACCTTC; clone_size: NA; d_call: NA; v_call: TRBV7-6; j_call: TRBJ1-2
cdr3_aa: CASSQEPSYAEAFF; cdr3_nt: TGCGCCAGCAGCCAAGAGCCGTCCTACGCTGAAGCTTTCTTT; clone_size: NA; d_call: NA; v_call: TRBV4-1; j_call: TRBJ1-1
cdr3_aa: CATQTGQGNLVAFF; cdr3_nt: TGTGCCACCCAAACAGGACAGGGGAATTTGGTAGCTTTCTTT; clone_size: NA; d_call: TRBD1; v_call: TRBV28; j_call: TRBJ1-1
cdr3_aa: CASSQELRLAGTDTQYF; cdr3_nt: TGCGCCAGCAGCCAAGAATTAAGACTAGCGGGGACAGATACGCAGTATTTT; clone_size: NA; d_call: TRBD2; v_call: TRBV4-1; j_call: TRBJ2-3
cdr3_aa: CASSSYLGGNQPQHF; cdr3_nt: TGTGCCAGCAGTTCATACCTCGGTGGCAATCAGCCCCAGCATTTT; clone_size: once; d_call: NA; v_call: TRBV27; j_call: TRBJ1-5
cdr3_aa: CASSLSLGTGGISGELFF; cdr3_nt: TGTGCCAGCAGCTTAAGCTTAGGGACAGGGGGCATCAGCGGGGAGCTGTTTTTT; clone_size: NA; d_call: TRBD1; v_call: TRBV7-8; j_call: TRBJ2-2
cdr3_aa: CASSHTSGSTDTQYF; cdr3_nt: TGCGCCAGCAGCCATACTAGCGGATCCACAGATACGCAGTATTTT; clone_size: NA; d_call: TRBD2; v_call: TRBV5-1; j_call: TRBJ2-3
cdr3_aa: CASSQDPPQVEEKLFF; cdr3_nt: TGCGCCAGCAGCCAAGATCCCCCACAGGTTGAGGAAAAACTGTTTTTT; clone_size: once; d_call: NA; v_call: TRBV4-3; j_call: TRBJ1-4
cdr3_aa: CASRRTSVSEETQYF; cdr3_nt: TGTGCCAGTCGACGGACTAGCGTATCAGAAGAGACCCAGTACTTC; clone_size: NA; d_call: TRBD2; v_call: TRBV19; j_call: TRBJ2-5
cdr3_aa: CASKKPNRDNEQFF; cdr3_nt: TGTGCCAGTAAGAAGCCCAACAGAGACAATGAGCAGTTCTTC; clone_size: NA; d_call: NA; v_call: TRBV19; j_call: TRBJ2-1
cdr3_aa: CASSLTYVHYEQYF; cdr3_nt: TGTGCCAGCAGTTTAACGTACGTACACTACGAGCAGTACTTC; clone_size: NA; d_call: NA; v_call: TRBV28; j_call: TRBJ2-7
cdr3_aa: CASSDGGRGGNQPQHF; cdr3_nt: TGTGCCAGCAGTGACGGGGGGAGGGGAGGCAATCAGCCCCAGCATTTT; clone_size: NA; d_call: NA; v_call: TRBV25-1; j_call: TRBJ1-5
cdr3_aa: CASSVAAGGVYEQYF; cdr3_nt: TGTGCCAGCAGCGTAGCAGCGGGGGGGGTCTACGAGCAGTACTTC; clone_size: NA; d_call: TRBD2; v_call: TRBV9; j_call: TRBJ2-7
cdr3_aa: CASSRNAPGTTFNYGYTF; cdr3_nt: TGTGCCAGCAGTCGGAACGCTCCAGGGACAACTTTTAACTATGGCTACACCTTC; clone_size: NA; d_call: NA; v_call: TRBV14; j_call: TRBJ1-2
cdr3_aa: CASSLLGRGASSGNTIYF; cdr3_nt: TGTGCCAGCAGCTTATTAGGGCGGGGGGCAAGTTCTGGAAACACCATATATTTT; clone_size: NA; d_call: NA; v_call: TRBV7-6; j_call: TRBJ1-3
cdr3_aa: CSASTSVNEQFF; cdr3_nt: TGCAGTGCTAGTACTAGCGTCAATGAGCAGTTCTTC; clone_size: NA; d_call: TRBD2; v_call: TRBV20-1; j_call: TRBJ2-1
cdr3_aa: CASSVRDRSEQYF; cdr3_nt: TGTGCCAGCAGCGTCCGGGACAGATCCGAGCAGTACTTC; clone_size: NA; d_call: TRBD1; v_call: TRBV9; j_call: TRBJ2-7
cdr3_aa: CAISDRGSDSNQPQHF; cdr3_nt: TGTGCCATCAGTGACAGAGGGTCAGATAGCAATCAGCCCCAGCATTTT; clone_size: NA; d_call: NA; v_call: TRBV10-3; j_call: TRBJ1-5
cdr3_aa: CASSTGLNQPQHF; cdr3_nt: TGTGCCAGCTCGACAGGGTTAAATCAGCCCCAGCATTTT; clone_size: NA; d_call: TRBD1; v_call: TRBV18; j_call: TRBJ1-5
cdr3_aa: CASSYLQDGYTF; cdr3_nt: TGTGCCAGCAGTTATCTACAGGATGGCTACACCTTC; clone_size: NA; d_call: NA; v_call: TRBV6-2/TRBV6-3; j_call: TRBJ1-2
cdr3_aa: CASSLGTGGGVYGYTF; cdr3_nt: TGCGCCAGCAGCTTGGGGACTGGGGGAGGAGTCTATGGCTACACCTTC; clone_size: once; d_call: NA; v_call: TRBV5-1; j_call: TRBJ1-2
cdr3_aa: CASRSFSQPQHF; cdr3_nt: TGTGCCAGCAGAAGTTTCAGTCAGCCCCAGCATTTT; clone_size: NA; d_call: NA; v_call: TRBV2; j_call: TRBJ1-5
cdr3_aa: CASSLFSVGQYF; cdr3_nt: TGTGCCAGCAGTTTGTTCTCGGTCGGGCAGTACTTC; clone_size: NA; d_call: NA; v_call: TRBV12-3/TRBV12-4; j_call: TRBJ2-7
cdr3_aa: CASSYSRGSLGYTF; cdr3_nt: TGTGCCAGCAGTTACTCTCGGGGTTCGTTAGGCTACACCTTC; clone_size: NA; d_call: NA; v_call: TRBV6-5; j_call: TRBJ1-2
cdr3_aa: CASSQDAQNEQFF; cdr3_nt: TGTGCCAGCAGCCAAGACGCCCAGAATGAGCAGTTCTTC; clone_size: few; d_call: NA; v_call: TRBV4-2; j_call: TRBJ2-1
cdr3_aa: CASSPAERTDTQYF; cdr3_nt: TGTGCCAGTAGTCCAGCGGAGCGCACAGATACGCAGTATTTT; clone_size: few; d_call: NA; v_call: TRBV19; j_call: TRBJ2-3
cdr3_aa: CASSVDNRGLNEQFF; cdr3_nt: TGTGCCAGCAGCGTAGACAACAGGGGGCTCAATGAGCAGTTCTTC; clone_size: NA; d_call: TRBD1; v_call: TRBV9; j_call: TRBJ2-1
cdr3_aa: CASSMTGSAWANEKLFF; cdr3_nt: TGTGCCAGTAGTATGACAGGGTCAGCGTGGGCTAATGAAAAACTGTTTTTT; clone_size: NA; d_call: TRBD1; v_call: TRBV19; j_call: TRBJ1-4
cdr3_aa: CASSVAVGRGQETQYF; cdr3_nt: TGTGCCAGCAGCGTAGCTGTGGGCAGGGGGCAAGAGACCCAGTACTTC; clone_size: NA; d_call: TRBD1; v_call: TRBV9; j_call: TRBJ2-5
cdr3_aa: CASSQGLRNLIQYF; cdr3_nt: TGTGCCAGCAGCCAGGGACTGCGGAACCTCATTCAGTACTTC; clone_size: NA; d_call: NA; v_call: TRBV3-1/TRBV3-2; j_call: TRBJ2-4
cdr3_aa: CSVGTGADNQPQHF; cdr3_nt: TGCAGCGTGGGGACAGGGGCGGACAATCAGCCCCAGCATTTT; clone_size: few; d_call: TRBD1; v_call: TRBV29-1; j_call: TRBJ1-5
cdr3_aa: CASSPHGLTTDTQYF; cdr3_nt: TGTGCCAGCAGTCCCCATGGACTAACCACAGATACGCAGTATTTT; clone_size: NA; d_call: NA; v_call: TRBV27; j_call: TRBJ2-3
cdr3_aa: CASSLARGQGETQYF; cdr3_nt: TGCGCCAGCAGCTTGGCCAGGGGGCAGGGGGAGACCCAGTACTTC; clone_size: NA; d_call: TRBD1; v_call: TRBV5-1; j_call: TRBJ2-5
cdr3_aa: CASSLGQGTNYGYTF; cdr3_nt: TGTGCCAGCAGCTTGGGACAGGGGACTAACTATGGCTACACCTTC; clone_size: once; d_call: TRBD1; v_call: TRBV11-2; j_call: TRBJ1-2
cdr3_aa: CASTRDGGSLNEQFF; cdr3_nt: TGCGCCAGCACCCGGGATGGCGGGAGCTTGAATGAGCAGTTCTTC; clone_size: NA; d_call: TRBD2; v_call: TRBV5-1; j_call: TRBJ2-1
cdr3_aa: CASSKGTASSTDTQYF; cdr3_nt: TGCGCCAGCAGCAAAGGGACAGCCTCTAGCACAGATACGCAGTATTTT; clone_size: NA; d_call: TRBD1; v_call: TRBV5-1; j_call: TRBJ2-3
cdr3_aa: CASSPGGTVYEQYF; cdr3_nt: TGTGCCAGTAGCCCCGGAGGGACAGTCTACGAGCAGTACTTC; clone_size: NA; d_call: NA; v_call: TRBV11-2; j_call: TRBJ2-7
cdr3_aa: CASSQRGQNYEQYF; cdr3_nt: TGTGCCAGCAGCCAACGTGGCCAAAACTACGAGCAGTACTTC; clone_size: once; d_call: NA; v_call: TRBV4-2; j_call: TRBJ2-7
cdr3_aa: CASSLLDRPTDTQYF; cdr3_nt: TGTGCCAGCAGCTTGTTGGACAGGCCCACAGATACGCAGTATTTT; clone_size: once; d_call: TRBD1; v_call: TRBV5-6; j_call: TRBJ2-3
cdr3_aa: CASSPQVGEGEAFF; cdr3_nt: TGTGCCAGCAGCCCACAGGTTGGGGAAGGGGAAGCTTTCTTT; clone_size: once; d_call: NA; v_call: TRBV7-9; j_call: TRBJ1-1
cdr3_aa: CASSKAGGTEAFF; cdr3_nt: TGTGCCAGCAGCAAAGCGGGTGGCACTGAAGCTTTCTTT; clone_size: NA; d_call: NA; v_call: TRBV5-4; j_call: TRBJ1-1
cdr3_aa: CASSYAADRIIWGYTF; cdr3_nt: TGTGCCAGCAGTTACGCCGCCGACAGGATAATATGGGGCTACACCTTC; clone_size: NA; d_call: NA; v_call: TRBV6-5; j_call: TRBJ1-2
cdr3_aa: CASSAGSSNQPQHF; cdr3_nt: TGTGCCAGCTCAGCAGGGTCCTCCAATCAGCCCCAGCATTTT; clone_size: NA; d_call: NA; v_call: TRBV18; j_call: TRBJ1-5
cdr3_aa: CASIWTGRSYNEQFF; cdr3_nt: TGTGCCAGCATTTGGACAGGGCGATCCTACAATGAGCAGTTCTTC; clone_size: NA; d_call: TRBD1; v_call: TRBV6-5; j_call: TRBJ2-1
cdr3_aa: CASSQANRDKAAFF; cdr3_nt: TGCGCCAGCAGCCAAGCAAACCGGGACAAGGCGGCTTTCTTT; clone_size: NA; d_call: NA; v_call: TRBV4-1; j_call: TRBJ1-1
cdr3_aa: CASSVSSEALGPNEQFF; cdr3_nt: TGTGCCAGCAGCGTCTCCTCGGAGGCCTTAGGACCCAATGAGCAGTTCTTC; clone_size: NA; d_call: NA; v_call: TRBV9; j_call: TRBJ2-1
cdr3_aa: CASSPSRGGHEQYF; cdr3_nt: TGTGCCAGCAGCCCGTCCCGGGGGGGCCACGAGCAGTACTTC; clone_size: NA; d_call: TRBD2; v_call: TRBV7-6; j_call: TRBJ2-7
cdr3_aa: CASSLSLAGGPINEQFF; cdr3_nt: TGCGCCAGCAGCTTATCCTTAGCGGGAGGGCCCATTAATGAGCAGTTCTTC; clone_size: few; d_call: TRBD2; v_call: TRBV5-1; j_call: TRBJ2-1
cdr3_aa: CASSQQTGTSYEQYF; cdr3_nt: TGTGCCAGCTCACAACAGACAGGGACCTCCTACGAGCAGTACTTC; clone_size: NA; d_call: TRBD1; v_call: TRBV18; j_call: TRBJ2-7
cdr3_aa: CAWSVGTINQPQHF; cdr3_nt: TGTGCCTGGAGTGTAGGGACAATTAATCAGCCCCAGCATTTT; clone_size: NA; d_call: NA; v_call: TRBV30; j_call: TRBJ1-5
cdr3_aa: CASSRQSTEAFF; cdr3_nt: TGTGCCAGCAGTCGACAGAGCACTGAAGCTTTCTTT; clone_size: once; d_call: NA; v_call: TRBV14; j_call: TRBJ1-1
cdr3_aa: CASSPQGASNQPQHF; cdr3_nt: TGTGCCAGCAGCCCACAGGGGGCCAGCAATCAGCCCCAGCATTTT; clone_size: NA; d_call: TRBD1; v_call: TRBV2; j_call: TRBJ1-5
cdr3_aa: CSVTSSGANVLTF; cdr3_nt: TGCAGCGTTACGAGTTCTGGGGCCAACGTCCTGACTTTC; clone_size: NA; d_call: NA; v_call: TRBV29-1; j_call: TRBJ2-6
cdr3_aa: CASSLSGQGNSPLHF; cdr3_nt: TGTGCCAGCAGTCTTTCGGGACAGGGAAACTCACCCCTCCACTTT; clone_size: once; d_call: TRBD1; v_call: TRBV7-2; j_call: TRBJ1-6